This entry is about one T cell receptor beta chain. Method: immunoSEQ multiplex PCR; TCRdb's copy keeps in-frame clones and lacks some. Counted here are 85,000 to 90,000 clones, over 80% occurring once; the ten biggest clones make up roughly 1.7%. Germline CDR1 is SEHNR and CDR2 is FQNEAQ (reference sequence). Trimming removed 3 bases from V and 15 bases from J; junction bases left unmatched: 8. CDR3 length: 13 residues. The sample belongs to a study of T cells after somatic rescue of genetic block. Specimen: peripheral blood mononuclear cells (PBMCs). V usage is TRBV7-9 and J usage is TRBJ2-4, with TRBD1 matching over 10 bases. The clonotype comes from a woman aged 18-29 years. CDR3 sequence (DNA): TGTGCCAGCAGCTTCCGGGACAGGGGTTCGGTGTACTTC. Protein product: CASSFRDRGSVYF.